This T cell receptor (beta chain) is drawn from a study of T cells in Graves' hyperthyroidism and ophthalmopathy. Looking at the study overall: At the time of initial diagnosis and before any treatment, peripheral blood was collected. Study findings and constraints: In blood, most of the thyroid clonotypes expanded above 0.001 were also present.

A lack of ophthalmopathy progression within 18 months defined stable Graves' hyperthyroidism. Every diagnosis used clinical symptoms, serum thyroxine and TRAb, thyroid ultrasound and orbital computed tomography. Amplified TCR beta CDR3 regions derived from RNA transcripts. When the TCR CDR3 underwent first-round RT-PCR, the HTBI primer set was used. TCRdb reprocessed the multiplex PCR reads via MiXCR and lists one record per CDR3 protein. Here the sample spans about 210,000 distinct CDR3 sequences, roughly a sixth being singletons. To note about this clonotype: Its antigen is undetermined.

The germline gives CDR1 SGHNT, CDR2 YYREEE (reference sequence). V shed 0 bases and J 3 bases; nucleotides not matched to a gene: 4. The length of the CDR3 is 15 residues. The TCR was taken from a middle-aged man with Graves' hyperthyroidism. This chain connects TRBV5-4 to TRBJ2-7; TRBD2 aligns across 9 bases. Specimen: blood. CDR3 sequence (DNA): TGTGCCAGCAGCTTGGCGGCTAGCGGGGACTACGAGCAGTACTTC. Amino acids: CASSLAASGDYEQYF.